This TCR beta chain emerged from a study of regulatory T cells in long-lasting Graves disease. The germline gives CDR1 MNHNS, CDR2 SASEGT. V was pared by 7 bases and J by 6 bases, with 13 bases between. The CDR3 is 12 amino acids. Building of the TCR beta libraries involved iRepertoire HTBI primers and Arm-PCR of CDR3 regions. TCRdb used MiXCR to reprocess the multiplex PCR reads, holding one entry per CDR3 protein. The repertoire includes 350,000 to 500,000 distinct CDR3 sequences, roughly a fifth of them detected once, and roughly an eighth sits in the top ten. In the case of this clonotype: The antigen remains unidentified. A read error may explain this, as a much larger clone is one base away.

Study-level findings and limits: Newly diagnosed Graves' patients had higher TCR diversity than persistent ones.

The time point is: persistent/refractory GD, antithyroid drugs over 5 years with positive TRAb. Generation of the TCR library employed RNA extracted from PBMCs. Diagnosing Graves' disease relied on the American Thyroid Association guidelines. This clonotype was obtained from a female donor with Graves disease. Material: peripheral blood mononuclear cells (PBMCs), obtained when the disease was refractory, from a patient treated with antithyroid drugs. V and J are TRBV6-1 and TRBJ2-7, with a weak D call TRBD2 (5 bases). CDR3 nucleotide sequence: TGTGCCAGCACGGAGGTCACCTGCGAGCAGTACTTC. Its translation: CASTEVTCEQYF.